These T cell receptor beta chains were read from a single sample in a study of identical twins. TCRdb re-derived calls from the 5' RACE reads in MiXCR, one entry per CDR3 protein. This table has approximately 220,000 distinct CDR3 sequences, less than 8% appearing once. These data also formed part of another study, on yellow fever vaccine responses in identical twins.

Sequenced material: memory (CD45RO+) T cells sorted from blood. All receptors come from a woman aged 18-35 years in good health. The CDR3 runs from the conserved cysteine through the conserved F or W. Fields, in order: D gene, clone size, V gene, J gene, CDR3 DNA, CDR3 protein. D genes are given only for firm matches. Expanded clones are given a class, and other clones once, few, many or no size at all.

D gene: TRBD1; clone size: few; V gene: TRBV7-2; J gene: TRBJ2-5; CDR3 DNA: TGTGCCAGCAGCATAGGACAGGGGGGGGAGACCCAGTACTTC; CDR3 protein: CASSIGQGGETQYF
D gene: -; clone size: many; V gene: TRBV5-1; J gene: TRBJ2-2; CDR3 DNA: TGCGCCAGCAGCTGGATGTTCAGGGTTGACACCGGGGAGCTGTTTTTT; CDR3 protein: CASSWMFRVDTGELFF
D gene: TRBD2; clone size: many; V gene: TRBV4-1; J gene: TRBJ2-1; CDR3 DNA: TGCGCCAGCAGAGTAAGTCTAGCGGGAGGAAATGAGCAGTTCTTC; CDR3 protein: CASRVSLAGGNEQFF
D gene: TRBD2; clone size: -; V gene: TRBV5-4; J gene: TRBJ2-1; CDR3 DNA: TGTGCCACAGTTGCGCGGGGGGACTACAATGAGCAGTTCTTC; CDR3 protein: CATVARGDYNEQFF
D gene: TRBD1; clone size: -; V gene: TRBV7-2; J gene: TRBJ2-5; CDR3 DNA: TGTGCCAGCAGCTTAGCGGGACAGGGGACTCCCCTCAGACGCGAGACCCAGTACTTC; CDR3 protein: CASSLAGQGTPLRRETQYF
D gene: TRBD2; clone size: many; V gene: TRBV20-1; J gene: TRBJ2-5; CDR3 DNA: TGCAGTGCTAGAAGGACTAGCGGCCAAGAGACCCAGTACTTC; CDR3 protein: CSARRTSGQETQYF
D gene: -; clone size: few; V gene: TRBV20-1; J gene: TRBJ2-4; CDR3 DNA: TGCAGTGCTAGAGATTTTCGGGACTCCGGGAAGAACATTCAGTACTTC; CDR3 protein: CSARDFRDSGKNIQYF
D gene: -; clone size: -; V gene: TRBV24-1; J gene: TRBJ2-1; CDR3 DNA: TGTGCCACCAGTGATCCGACGGAGGGGATACGATACAATGAGCAGTTCTTC; CDR3 protein: CATSDPTEGIRYNEQFF
D gene: TRBD2; clone size: many; V gene: TRBV7-2; J gene: TRBJ2-3; CDR3 DNA: TGTGCCAGCAGTCTAGCGGGGTCTTACACAGATACGCAGTATTTT; CDR3 protein: CASSLAGSYTDTQYF
D gene: -; clone size: -; V gene: TRBV6-2/TRBV6-3; J gene: TRBJ2-5; CDR3 DNA: TGTGCCAGCACGGCCAGGGGAGGGCTCCAAGAGACCCAGTACTTC; CDR3 protein: CASTARGGLQETQYF
D gene: TRBD2; clone size: many; V gene: TRBV29-1; J gene: TRBJ2-1; CDR3 DNA: TGCAGCGGAGGAGGACTAGCGGGAAGTAGTGGCAATGAGCAGTTCTTC; CDR3 protein: CSGGGLAGSSGNEQFF
D gene: -; clone size: few; V gene: TRBV18; J gene: TRBJ1-5; CDR3 DNA: TGTGCCAGCTCACCACGGGGCGGCAATCAGCCCCAGCATTTT; CDR3 protein: CASSPRGGNQPQHF
D gene: TRBD2; clone size: many; V gene: TRBV20-1; J gene: TRBJ2-1; CDR3 DNA: TGCAGTGCACCAAAGGGACTAGCGGAACCCAATGAGCAGTTCTTC; CDR3 protein: CSAPKGLAEPNEQFF
D gene: TRBD1; clone size: many; V gene: TRBV20-1; J gene: TRBJ2-1; CDR3 DNA: TGCAGTGCCCCCACTGAGGACAGGGCCTACAATGAGCAGTTCTTC; CDR3 protein: CSAPTEDRAYNEQFF
D gene: TRBD1; clone size: many; V gene: TRBV30; J gene: TRBJ1-1; CDR3 DNA: TGTGCCTGGAGTGCAGACAGGGGACATACTTTCTTT; CDR3 protein: CAWSADRGHTFF
D gene: TRBD1; clone size: -; V gene: TRBV24-1; J gene: TRBJ1-4; CDR3 DNA: TGTGCCACCAGTGCCCAAGGAGGGGGCAAGAATGAAAAACTGTTTTTT; CDR3 protein: CATSAQGGGKNEKLFF
D gene: -; clone size: few; V gene: TRBV6-2/TRBV6-3; J gene: TRBJ2-3; CDR3 DNA: TGTGCCAGCAGCCTCTTGGTGGGAGACCTAGATACGCAGTATTTT; CDR3 protein: CASSLLVGDLDTQYF
D gene: -; clone size: many; V gene: TRBV29-1; J gene: TRBJ1-5; CDR3 DNA: TGCAGCGTTCAGGACGGTTATAGCAATCAGCCCCAGCATTTT; CDR3 protein: CSVQDGYSNQPQHF
D gene: -; clone size: -; V gene: TRBV5-1; J gene: TRBJ1-1; CDR3 DNA: TGCGCCAGCAGCTTGGAAATAGTGGGCACTGAAGCTTTCTTT; CDR3 protein: CASSLEIVGTEAFF
D gene: -; clone size: many; V gene: TRBV9; J gene: TRBJ1-2; CDR3 DNA: TGTGCCAGCAGCGTAGAGGACAGATATGGCTACACCTTC; CDR3 protein: CASSVEDRYGYTF
D gene: -; clone size: few; V gene: TRBV7-9; J gene: TRBJ2-3; CDR3 DNA: TGTGCCAGCAACCCAGGGGGGGCGACAGATACGCAGTATTTT; CDR3 protein: CASNPGGATDTQYF
D gene: -; clone size: -; V gene: TRBV9; J gene: TRBJ2-2; CDR3 DNA: TGTGCCAGCAGCGCCCGTAACTTAAACACCGGGGAGCTGTTTTTT; CDR3 protein: CASSARNLNTGELFF
D gene: -; clone size: -; V gene: TRBV7-7; J gene: TRBJ2-5; CDR3 DNA: TGTGCTAGCAGCTCACAGGGTGTGGGGGAGACCCAGTACTTC; CDR3 protein: CASSSQGVGETQYF
D gene: -; clone size: -; V gene: TRBV28; J gene: TRBJ2-3; CDR3 DNA: TGTGCCAGCAGCTCAGAGCGGAGAGGAGAGTATTTT; CDR3 protein: CASSSERRGEYF
D gene: -; clone size: few; V gene: TRBV9; J gene: TRBJ1-6; CDR3 DNA: TGTGCCAGCAGCGTTACGGGGTATAATTCACCCCTCCACTTT; CDR3 protein: CASSVTGYNSPLHF
D gene: -; clone size: few; V gene: TRBV6-4; J gene: TRBJ2-3; CDR3 DNA: TGTGCCAGCCTTACGCCAGATACGCAGTATTTT; CDR3 protein: CASLTPDTQYF
D gene: TRBD1; clone size: -; V gene: TRBV30; J gene: TRBJ2-7; CDR3 DNA: TGTGCCTGGACGGGACAGCTGATTTACGAGCAGTACTTC; CDR3 protein: CAWTGQLIYEQYF
D gene: -; clone size: -; V gene: TRBV7-2; J gene: TRBJ1-5; CDR3 DNA: TGTGCCAGCAGCTATATTAATCAGCCCCAGCATTTT; CDR3 protein: CASSYINQPQHF
D gene: TRBD1; clone size: many; V gene: TRBV27; J gene: TRBJ2-6; CDR3 DNA: TGTGCCAGCAGTAAGATAACAGGGGTCGGCTCTGGGGCCAACGTCCTGACTTTC; CDR3 protein: CASSKITGVGSGANVLTF
D gene: -; clone size: few; V gene: TRBV3-1; J gene: TRBJ2-3; CDR3 DNA: TGTGCCAGCAGCCAAGAACTAGCATTCCGCACAGATACGCAGTATTTT; CDR3 protein: CASSQELAFRTDTQYF
D gene: -; clone size: many; V gene: TRBV12-3/TRBV12-4; J gene: TRBJ2-3; CDR3 DNA: TGTGCCAGCAGGAGGGATACGACAGATACGCAGTATTTT; CDR3 protein: CASRRDTTDTQYF
D gene: TRBD2; clone size: -; V gene: TRBV29-1; J gene: TRBJ2-3; CDR3 DNA: TGCAGCGTCCGAGCGGGACTAGCGAGTATAGATACGCAGTATTTT; CDR3 protein: CSVRAGLASIDTQYF
D gene: -; clone size: many; V gene: TRBV5-1; J gene: TRBJ1-5; CDR3 DNA: TGCGCCAGCAGCCATGAGGGCGCGGGACGGCAGCCCCAGCATTTT; CDR3 protein: CASSHEGAGRQPQHF
D gene: -; clone size: few; V gene: TRBV11-2; J gene: TRBJ2-7; CDR3 DNA: TGTGCCAGCAGCCTGGTCGCCGGCCAAGGTTTCGACGAGCAGTACTTC; CDR3 protein: CASSLVAGQGFDEQYF
D gene: TRBD2; clone size: many; V gene: TRBV12-3/TRBV12-4; J gene: TRBJ2-5; CDR3 DNA: TGTGCCAGCAGTGCGGGAGTAGTAGGCGGGGCTCAAGAGACCCAGTACTTC; CDR3 protein: CASSAGVVGGAQETQYF
D gene: TRBD1; clone size: few; V gene: TRBV5-1; J gene: TRBJ1-4; CDR3 DNA: TGCGCCAGCAGCTTGATGGGACAGGGTGGTGAAAAACTGTTTTTT; CDR3 protein: CASSLMGQGGEKLFF
D gene: -; clone size: many; V gene: TRBV4-3; J gene: TRBJ2-7; CDR3 DNA: TGCGCCAGCAACCAAGAGGTACGCTACGAGCAGTACTTC; CDR3 protein: CASNQEVRYEQYF
D gene: -; clone size: few; V gene: TRBV18; J gene: TRBJ2-3; CDR3 DNA: TGTGCCAGCTCACCACCGGGGGGCAGGGCAGCAGATACGCAGTATTTT; CDR3 protein: CASSPPGGRAADTQYF
D gene: -; clone size: -; V gene: TRBV20-1; J gene: TRBJ2-7; CDR3 DNA: TGCAGTGCTAGTGCGAAGTCCTACGAGCAGTATTTC; CDR3 protein: CSASAKSYEQYF
D gene: -; clone size: few; V gene: TRBV7-2; J gene: TRBJ1-5; CDR3 DNA: TGTGCCAGCAGCCTAAACGATCGGCCCCAGCATTTT; CDR3 protein: CASSLNDRPQHF
D gene: -; clone size: -; V gene: TRBV5-8; J gene: TRBJ1-5; CDR3 DNA: TGTGCCAGCAGCTTGGATCGGGCAGACAATCAGCCCCAGCATTTT; CDR3 protein: CASSLDRADNQPQHF
D gene: -; clone size: few; V gene: TRBV29-1; J gene: TRBJ2-2; CDR3 DNA: TGCAGCTGCACCCGAGGGGGGGAGCTGTTTTTT; CDR3 protein: CSCTRGGELFF
D gene: -; clone size: -; V gene: TRBV3-1; J gene: TRBJ1-6; CDR3 DNA: TGTGCCAGCAGCTCTACAGGGAGAAATTCACCCCTCCACTTT; CDR3 protein: CASSSTGRNSPLHF